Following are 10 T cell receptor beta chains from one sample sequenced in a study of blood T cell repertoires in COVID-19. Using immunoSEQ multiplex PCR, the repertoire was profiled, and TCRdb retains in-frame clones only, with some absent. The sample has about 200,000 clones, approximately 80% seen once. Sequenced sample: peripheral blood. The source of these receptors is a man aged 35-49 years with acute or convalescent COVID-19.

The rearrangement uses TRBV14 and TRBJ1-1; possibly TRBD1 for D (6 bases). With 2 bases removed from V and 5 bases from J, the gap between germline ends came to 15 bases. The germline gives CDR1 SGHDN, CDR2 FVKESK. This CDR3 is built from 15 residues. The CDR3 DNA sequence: TGTGCCAGCAGCCAAATTACCCGACAGGATACTGAAGCTTTCTTT. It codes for CASSQITRQDTEAFF.

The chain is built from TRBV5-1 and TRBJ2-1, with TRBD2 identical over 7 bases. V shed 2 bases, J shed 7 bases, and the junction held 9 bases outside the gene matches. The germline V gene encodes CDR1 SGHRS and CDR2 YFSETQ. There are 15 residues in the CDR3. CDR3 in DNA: TGCGCCAGCAGCTTATACGGGGAGGGCCAAAATGAGCAGTTCTTC. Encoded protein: CASSLYGEGQNEQFF.

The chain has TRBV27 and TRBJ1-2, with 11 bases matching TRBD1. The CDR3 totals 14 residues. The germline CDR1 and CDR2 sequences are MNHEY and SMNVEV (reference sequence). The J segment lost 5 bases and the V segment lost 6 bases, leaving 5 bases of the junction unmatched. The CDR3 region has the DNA TGTGCCAGCAGCAACGGACAGGGGGCGTATGGCTACACCTTC. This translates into CASSNGQGAYGYTF.

CDR3: CASSEAVRGGMNTEAFF. In DNA form, the CDR3 reads TGTGCCAGCAGTGAAGCGGTAAGAGGGGGCATGAACACTGAAGCTTTCTTT. The genes are TRBV6-1 and TRBJ1-1; 7 nucleotides line up with TRBD1. The length of the CDR3 is 17 residues. Germline loops: CDR1 MNHNS, CDR2 SASEGT. Unmatched junction bases numbered 7, after V lost 0 bases and J lost 0 bases.

DNA of the CDR3: TGTGCCAGCAGACCCACAGGGTTCAGGGAAAAACTGTTTTTT. Translated: CASRPTGFREKLFF. The V gene is TRBV27, the J gene TRBJ1-4, with TRBD1 as a possible D gene (6 bases). CDR1 and CDR2 from the germline V gene are MNHEY and SMNVEV (reference sequence). The CDR3 has 14 residues. The V end lost 6 bases, the J end lost 8 bases, and 16 bases lay between the germline ends.

The CDR3 loop reads CASSLGLAGGYNTGELFF. Here the CDR3 DNA reads TGTGCCAGCAGCTTAGGACTAGCGGGAGGGTATAACACCGGGGAGCTGTTTTTT. This chain uses TRBV7-6 with TRBJ2-2, with 14 bases that match TRBD2. The J segment lost 2 bases and the V segment lost 1 base, leaving 3 bases of the junction unmatched. The CDR3 covers 18 residues. Germline loops: CDR1 SGHVS, CDR2 FNYEAQ.

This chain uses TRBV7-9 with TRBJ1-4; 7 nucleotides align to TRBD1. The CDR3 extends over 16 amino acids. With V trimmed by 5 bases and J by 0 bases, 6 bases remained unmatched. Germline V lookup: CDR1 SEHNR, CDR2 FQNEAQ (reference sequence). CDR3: CASSGDSNPTNEKLFF. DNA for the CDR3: TGTGCCAGCAGCGGGGACAGTAATCCAACTAATGAAAAACTGTTTTTT.

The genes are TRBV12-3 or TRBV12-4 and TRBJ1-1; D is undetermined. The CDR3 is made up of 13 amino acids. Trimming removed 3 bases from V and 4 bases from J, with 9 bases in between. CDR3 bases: TGTGCCAGCAGTTTGACGGGGAGCACTGAAGCTTTCTTT. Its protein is CASSLTGSTEAFF.

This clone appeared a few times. The CDR3 loop reads CASSLATGTSGSGQYF. CDR3 nucleotide sequence: TGCGCCAGCAGCTTGGCCACCGGGACTAGCGGGAGCGGGCAGTACTTC. V is TRBV5-1 and J is TRBJ2-7; TRBD2 aligns across 14 bases. Germline-derived CDR1 and CDR2 are SGHRS and YFSETQ. The ends lost 0 bases at V and 9 bases at J; junction bases unmatched: 8. The CDR3 loop spans 16 amino acids. The full variable domain, in which reference TRBV5-1 and TRBJ2-7 provide the parts outside the CDR3, is KAGVTQTPRYLIKTRGQQVTLSCSPISGHRSVSWYQQTPGQGLQFLFEYFSETQRNKGNFPGRFSGRQFSNSRSEMNVSTLELGDSALYLCASSLATGTSGSGQYFGPGTRLTVT.

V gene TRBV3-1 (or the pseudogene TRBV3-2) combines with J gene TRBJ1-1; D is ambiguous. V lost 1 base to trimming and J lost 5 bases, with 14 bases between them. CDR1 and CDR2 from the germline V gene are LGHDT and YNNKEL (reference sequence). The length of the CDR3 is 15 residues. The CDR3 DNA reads TGTGCCAGCAGCCAAGTTGGCAGCCGGAGGACTGAAGCTTTCTTT. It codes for CASSQVGSRRTEAFF.